The clone carrying this TCR beta chain was detected only once. These data originate in a study of T cells in tuberculosis. The method was immunoSEQ multiplex PCR; TCRdb's version includes in-frame clones alone and lacks a portion of them. This table holds 30,000 or so clones, around 95% found once. The germline V gene has CDR1 SGHNT and CDR2 YENEEA. V was clipped by 3 bases and J by 0 bases, with 12 bases between them. The CDR3 spans 15 residues. The genes are TRBV11-3 and TRBJ2-7; D is possibly TRBD2 (6 bases). Specimen: PBMCs. The TCR comes from a donor aged 5 to 30 with latent tuberculosis or without tuberculosis infection. The CDR3 sequence is CASSFNAGRSYEQYF. The CDR3 DNA reads as TGTGCCAGCAGCTTTAATGCGGGGCGCTCCTACGAGCAGTACTTC.